Presented here are 3 T cell receptor beta chains from one specimen sequenced in a study of blood T cell repertoires in COVID-19. Some clones are missing from TCRdb's copy, which holds only in-frame ones; the method was immunoSEQ multiplex PCR. Altogether 100,000 to 150,000 clones are present, 55% to 75% being singletons, with the ten largest covering 2% to 2.5%. The sequencing input was peripheral blood. Receptors originate from a woman in her seventies with acute or convalescent COVID-19.

In its sample, this clone was seen many times. The chain combines TRBV29-1 with TRBJ1-2; 12 nucleotides align to TRBD1. Germline assignment: CDR1 SQVTM and CDR2 ANQGSEA. Trimming cost V 6 bases and J 5 bases; bases outside gene matches: 10. There are 15 residues in the CDR3. CDR3 sequence reads: CSVPGTGGWSYGYTF. The CDR3 bases are TGCAGCGTCCCCGGGACAGGGGGCTGGAGTTATGGCTACACCTTC. Variable domain in full (rest from reference TRBV29-1 and TRBJ1-2): SAVISQKPSRDICQRGTSLTIQCQVDSQVTMMFWYRQQPGQSLTLIATANQGSEATYESGFVIDKFPISRPNLTFSTLTVSNMSPEDSSIYLCSVPGTGGWSYGYTFGSGTRLTVV.

V and J are TRBV6-2 or TRBV6-3 and TRBJ2-5, with TRBD2 matching over 9 bases. CDR3 size: 13 residues. V lost 6 bases to trimming and J lost 5 bases; unmatched junction nucleotides: 4. In germline, CDR1 is MNHEY, CDR2 SVGEGT. The CDR3 bases are TGTGCCAGCAGCTGGGGACTAGCCGAGACCCAGTACTTC. This gives the protein CASSWGLAETQYF.

This clone was counted a single time. The chain couples TRBV5-4 to TRBJ2-4; D is possibly TRBD2 (5 bases). Trimming shortened V by 1 base and J by 3 bases, and 8 bases separated the two germline ends. The CDR3 extends over 14 amino acids. Germline loops: CDR1 SGHNT, CDR2 YYREEE (reference sequence). The CDR3 sequence: CASSLPGGKNIQYF. For the CDR3, the DNA is TGTGCCAGCAGCTTGCCCGGAGGCAAAAACATTCAGTACTTC.